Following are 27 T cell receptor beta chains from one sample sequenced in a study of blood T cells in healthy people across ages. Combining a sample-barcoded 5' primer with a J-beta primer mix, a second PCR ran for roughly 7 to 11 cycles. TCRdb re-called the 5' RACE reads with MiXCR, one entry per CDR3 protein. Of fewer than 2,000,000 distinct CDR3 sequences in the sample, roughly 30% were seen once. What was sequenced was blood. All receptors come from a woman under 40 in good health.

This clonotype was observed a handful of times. As DNA, the CDR3 is TGTGCCAGCTGGAGTGATGGGCCAATCTATGGCTACACCTTC. Its translation is CASWSDGPIYGYTF. The chain has TRBV6-6 and TRBJ1-2, with D uncertain. V was cut by 8 bases and J by 4 bases, with 17 bases left in between. The CDR3 runs to 14 residues. Germline V gene lookup returns CDR1 MNHNY and CDR2 SVGAGI (reference sequence).

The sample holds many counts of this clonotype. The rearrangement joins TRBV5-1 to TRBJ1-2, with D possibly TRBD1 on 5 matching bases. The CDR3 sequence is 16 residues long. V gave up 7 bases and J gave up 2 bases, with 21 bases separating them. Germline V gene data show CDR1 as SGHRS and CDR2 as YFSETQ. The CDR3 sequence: CASSATGGAKNYGYTF. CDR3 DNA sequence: TGCGCCAGCTCAGCGACCGGAGGGGCCAAAAACTATGGCTACACCTTC.

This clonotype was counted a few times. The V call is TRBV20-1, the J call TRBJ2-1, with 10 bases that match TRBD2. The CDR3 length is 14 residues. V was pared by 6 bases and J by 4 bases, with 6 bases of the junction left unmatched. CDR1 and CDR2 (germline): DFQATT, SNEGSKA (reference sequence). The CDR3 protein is CSADGTSAYNEQFF. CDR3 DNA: TGCAGTGCCGACGGGACTAGCGCGTACAATGAGCAGTTCTTC.

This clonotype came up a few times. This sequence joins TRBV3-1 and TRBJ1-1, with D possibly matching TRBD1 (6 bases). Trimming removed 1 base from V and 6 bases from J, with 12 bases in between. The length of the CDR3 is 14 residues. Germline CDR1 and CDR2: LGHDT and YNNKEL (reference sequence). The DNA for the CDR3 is TGTGCCAGCAGCCAAGGTTTTGGGGGCCCTGAAGCTTTCTTT. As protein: CASSQGFGGPEAFF.

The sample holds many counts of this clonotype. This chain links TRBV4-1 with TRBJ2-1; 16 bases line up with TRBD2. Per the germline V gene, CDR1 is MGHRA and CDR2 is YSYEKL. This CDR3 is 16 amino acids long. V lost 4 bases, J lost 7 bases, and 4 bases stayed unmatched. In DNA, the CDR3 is TGCGCCAGCAGCCTGGGACTAGCGGGGGGGCTGAATGAGCAGTTCTTC. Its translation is CASSLGLAGGLNEQFF.

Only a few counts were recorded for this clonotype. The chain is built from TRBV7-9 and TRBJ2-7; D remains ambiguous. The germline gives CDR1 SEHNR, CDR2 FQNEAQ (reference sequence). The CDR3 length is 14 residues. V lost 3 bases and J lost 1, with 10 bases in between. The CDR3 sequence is CASSFFDNSYEQYF. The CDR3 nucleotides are TGTGCCAGCAGCTTTTTTGATAATTCCTACGAGCAGTACTTC.

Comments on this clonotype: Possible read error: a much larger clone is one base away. In nucleotides, the CDR3 is TGTGCCGGCAGCAAAATTTCAAGGGTAAAAGACCTCTACGAGCAGTACTTC. Translating gives CAGSKISRVKDLYEQYF. The V gene is TRBV21-1, the J gene TRBJ2-7. TRBV21-1 is given as a pseudogene. This CDR3 has 17 amino acids.

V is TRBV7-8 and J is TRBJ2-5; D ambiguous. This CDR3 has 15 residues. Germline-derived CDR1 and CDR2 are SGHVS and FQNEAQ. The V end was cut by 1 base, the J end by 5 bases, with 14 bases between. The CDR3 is CASSLVSSFGETQYF. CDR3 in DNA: TGTGCCAGCAGCTTAGTTTCTAGTTTTGGGGAGACCCAGTACTTC.

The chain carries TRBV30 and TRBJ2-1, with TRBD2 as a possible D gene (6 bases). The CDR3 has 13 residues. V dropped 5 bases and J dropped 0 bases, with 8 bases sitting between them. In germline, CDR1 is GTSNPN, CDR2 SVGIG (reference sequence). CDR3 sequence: CAWDGSSYNEQFF. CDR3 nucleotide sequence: TGTGCCTGGGACGGGAGCTCCTACAATGAGCAGTTCTTC.

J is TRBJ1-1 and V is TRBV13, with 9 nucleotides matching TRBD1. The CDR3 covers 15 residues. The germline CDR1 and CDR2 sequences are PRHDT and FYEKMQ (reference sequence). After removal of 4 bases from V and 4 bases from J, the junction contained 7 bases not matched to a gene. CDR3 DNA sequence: TGTGCCAGCAGCTCCTACGACAGGGGGGTCACTGAAGCTTTCTTT. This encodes CASSSYDRGVTEAFF.

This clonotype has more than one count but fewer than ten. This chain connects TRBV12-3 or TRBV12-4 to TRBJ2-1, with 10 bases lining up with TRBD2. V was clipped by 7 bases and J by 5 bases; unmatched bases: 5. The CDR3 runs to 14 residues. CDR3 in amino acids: CASNQRGGNNEQFF. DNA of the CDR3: TGTGCCAGCAACCAGCGGGGGGGAAACAATGAGCAGTTCTTC.

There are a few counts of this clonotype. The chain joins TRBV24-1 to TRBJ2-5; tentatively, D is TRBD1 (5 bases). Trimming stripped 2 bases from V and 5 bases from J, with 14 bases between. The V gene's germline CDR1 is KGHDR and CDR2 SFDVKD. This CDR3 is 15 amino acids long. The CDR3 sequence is CATSDSPGSLETQYF. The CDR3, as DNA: TGTGCCACCAGTGATTCGCCAGGGTCTCTGGAGACCCAGTACTTC.

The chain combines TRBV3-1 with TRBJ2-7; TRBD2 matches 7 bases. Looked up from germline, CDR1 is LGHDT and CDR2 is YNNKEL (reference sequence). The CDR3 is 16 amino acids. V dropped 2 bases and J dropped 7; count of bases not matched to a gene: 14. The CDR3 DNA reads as TGTGCCAGCAGCCAAAGCGGGGCAGTAGCGCAAGGGGAGCAGTACTTC. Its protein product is CASSQSGAVAQGEQYF.

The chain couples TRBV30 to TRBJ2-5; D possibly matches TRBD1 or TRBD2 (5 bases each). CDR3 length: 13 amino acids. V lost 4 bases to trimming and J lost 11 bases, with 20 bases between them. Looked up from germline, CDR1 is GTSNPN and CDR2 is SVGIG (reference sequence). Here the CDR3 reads CAWNGQGGWEQYF. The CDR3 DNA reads TGTGCCTGGAATGGTCAGGGCGGATGGGAGCAGTACTTC. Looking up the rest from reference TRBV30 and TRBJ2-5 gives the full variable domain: SQTIHQWPATLVQPVGSPLSLECTVEGTSNPNLYWYRQAAGRGLQLLFYSVGIGQISSEVPQNLSASRPQDRQFILSSKKLLLSDSGFYLCAWNGQGGWEQYFGPGTRLLVL.

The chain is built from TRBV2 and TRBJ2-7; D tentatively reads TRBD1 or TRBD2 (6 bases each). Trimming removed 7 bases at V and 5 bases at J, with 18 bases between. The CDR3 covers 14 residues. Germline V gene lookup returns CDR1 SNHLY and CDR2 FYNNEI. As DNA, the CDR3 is TGTGCCAGCAACACAGGGACTGCCCTAGACGAGCAGTACTTC. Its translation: CASNTGTALDEQYF.

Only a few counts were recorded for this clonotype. In DNA form, the CDR3 reads TGTGCCAGCGGTGTGACAATCTACCAAGAGACCCAGTACTTC. Protein: CASGVTIYQETQYF. V and J are TRBV2 and TRBJ2-5, with unresolved D. This CDR3 has 14 amino acids. CDR1 and CDR2 (germline): SNHLY, FYNNEI. Trimming took off 8 bases at V and 0 bases at J, with 13 bases between the two ends.

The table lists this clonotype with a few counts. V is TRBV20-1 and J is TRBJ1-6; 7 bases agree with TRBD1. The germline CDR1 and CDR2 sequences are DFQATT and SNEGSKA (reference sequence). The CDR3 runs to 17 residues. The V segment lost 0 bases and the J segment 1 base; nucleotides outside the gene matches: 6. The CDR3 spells CSARDQGGGSYNSPLHF. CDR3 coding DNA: TGCAGTGCTAGAGATCAAGGGGGCGGTTCCTATAATTCACCCCTCCACTTT.

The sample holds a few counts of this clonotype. The CDR3 DNA reads as TGCGCCAGCAGCACCCCCCTGGGGACAGGGCCCTACAATGAGCAGTTCTTC. Amino acids: CASSTPLGTGPYNEQFF. The V call is TRBV5-1, the J call TRBJ2-1; 9 bases are a match to TRBD1. Losses at the gene ends were 4 bases for V and 2 bases for J; bases not matched to a gene: 10. The CDR3 sequence is 17 residues long. Germline assignment: CDR1 SGHRS and CDR2 YFSETQ.

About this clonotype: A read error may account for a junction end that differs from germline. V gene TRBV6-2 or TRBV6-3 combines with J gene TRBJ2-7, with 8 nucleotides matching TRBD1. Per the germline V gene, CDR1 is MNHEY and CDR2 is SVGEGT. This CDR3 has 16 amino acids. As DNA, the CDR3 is TGTACCAGCAGTTACGTCCAGGGGGCTCTTCTATACGAGCAGTACTTC. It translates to CTSSYVQGALLYEQYF.

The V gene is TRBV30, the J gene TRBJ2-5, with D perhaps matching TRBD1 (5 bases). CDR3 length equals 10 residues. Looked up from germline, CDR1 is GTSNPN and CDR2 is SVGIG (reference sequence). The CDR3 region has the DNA TGTGCTTGGGGCTGTGGGACCCAGTACTTC. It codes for CAWGCGTQYF.

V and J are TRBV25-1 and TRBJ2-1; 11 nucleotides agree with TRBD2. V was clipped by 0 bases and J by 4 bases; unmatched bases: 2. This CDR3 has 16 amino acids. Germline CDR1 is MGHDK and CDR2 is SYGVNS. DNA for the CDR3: TGTGCCAGCAGTGAATACACTAGCGGGGGATACAATGAGCAGTTCTTC. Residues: CASSEYTSGGYNEQFF.

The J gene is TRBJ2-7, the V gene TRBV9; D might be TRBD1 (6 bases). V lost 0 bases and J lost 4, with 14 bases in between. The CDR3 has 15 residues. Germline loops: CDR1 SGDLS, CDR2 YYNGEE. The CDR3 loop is CASSVEDGRGYEQYF. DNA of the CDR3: TGTGCCAGCAGCGTAGAAGACGGCAGGGGTTACGAGCAGTACTTC. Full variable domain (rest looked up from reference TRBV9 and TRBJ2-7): DSGVTQTPKHLITATGQRVTLRCSPRSGDLSVYWYQQSLDQGLQFLIQYYNGEERAKGNILERFSAQQFPDLHSELNLSSLELGDSALYFCASSVEDGRGYEQYFGPGTRLTVT.

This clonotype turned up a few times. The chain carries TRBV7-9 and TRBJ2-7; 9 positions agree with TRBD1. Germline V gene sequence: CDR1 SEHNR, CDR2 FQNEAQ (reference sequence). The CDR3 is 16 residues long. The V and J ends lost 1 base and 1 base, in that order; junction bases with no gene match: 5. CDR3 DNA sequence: TGTGCCAGCAGCTTAGTGACAGGGGGAGCGTCCTACGAGCAGTACTTC. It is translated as CASSLVTGGASYEQYF.

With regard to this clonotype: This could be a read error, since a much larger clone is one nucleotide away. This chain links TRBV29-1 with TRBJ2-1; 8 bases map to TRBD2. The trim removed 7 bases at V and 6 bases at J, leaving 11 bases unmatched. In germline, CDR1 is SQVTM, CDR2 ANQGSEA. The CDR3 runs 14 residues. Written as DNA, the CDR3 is TGCAGCGCTTCCAGGCGGGGGGAGGGCAATGAGCAGTTCTTC. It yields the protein CSASRRGEGNEQFF.

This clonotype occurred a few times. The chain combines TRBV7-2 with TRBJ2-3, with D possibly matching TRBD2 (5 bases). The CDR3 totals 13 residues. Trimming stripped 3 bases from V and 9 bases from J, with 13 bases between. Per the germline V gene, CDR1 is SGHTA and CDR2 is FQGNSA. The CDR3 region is CASSFFSLATQYF. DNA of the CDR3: TGTGCCAGCAGCTTTTTTTCCTTAGCGACGCAGTATTTT.

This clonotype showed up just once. Written as DNA, the CDR3 is TGTGCCAGCAGTTTACTGTCTACACGGAGCTCCTACAATGAGCAGTTCTTC. Protein product: CASSLLSTRSSYNEQFF. This sequence joins TRBV28 and TRBJ2-1, with D uncertain. Germline CDR1 reads MDHEN; CDR2 reads SYDVKM. V lost 2 bases to trimming and J lost 0 bases, with 14 bases between them. The CDR3 spans 17 residues.

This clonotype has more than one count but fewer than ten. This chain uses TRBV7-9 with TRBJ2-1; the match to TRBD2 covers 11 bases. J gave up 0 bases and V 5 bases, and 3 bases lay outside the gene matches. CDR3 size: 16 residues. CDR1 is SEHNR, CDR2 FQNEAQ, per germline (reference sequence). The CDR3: CASSLSGRASYNEQFF. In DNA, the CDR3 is TGTGCCAGCAGCCTTAGCGGGAGGGCCTCCTACAATGAGCAGTTCTTC.